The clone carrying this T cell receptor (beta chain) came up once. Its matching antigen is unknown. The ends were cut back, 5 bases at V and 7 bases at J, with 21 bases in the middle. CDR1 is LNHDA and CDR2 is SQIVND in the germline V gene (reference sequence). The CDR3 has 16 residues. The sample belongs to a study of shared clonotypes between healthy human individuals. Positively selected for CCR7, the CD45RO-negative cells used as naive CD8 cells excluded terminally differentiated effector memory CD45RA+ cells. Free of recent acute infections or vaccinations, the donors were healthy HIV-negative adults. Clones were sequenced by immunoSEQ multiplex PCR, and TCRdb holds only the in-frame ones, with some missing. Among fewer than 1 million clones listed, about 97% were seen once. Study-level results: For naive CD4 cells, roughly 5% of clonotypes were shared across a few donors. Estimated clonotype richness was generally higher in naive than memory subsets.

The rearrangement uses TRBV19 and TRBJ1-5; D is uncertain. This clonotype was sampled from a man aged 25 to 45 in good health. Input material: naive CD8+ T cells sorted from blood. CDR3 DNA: TGTGCCAGTAGTTACGCACCGGGCTCACGGCGACAGCCCCAGCATTTT. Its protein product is CASSYAPGSRRQPQHF.